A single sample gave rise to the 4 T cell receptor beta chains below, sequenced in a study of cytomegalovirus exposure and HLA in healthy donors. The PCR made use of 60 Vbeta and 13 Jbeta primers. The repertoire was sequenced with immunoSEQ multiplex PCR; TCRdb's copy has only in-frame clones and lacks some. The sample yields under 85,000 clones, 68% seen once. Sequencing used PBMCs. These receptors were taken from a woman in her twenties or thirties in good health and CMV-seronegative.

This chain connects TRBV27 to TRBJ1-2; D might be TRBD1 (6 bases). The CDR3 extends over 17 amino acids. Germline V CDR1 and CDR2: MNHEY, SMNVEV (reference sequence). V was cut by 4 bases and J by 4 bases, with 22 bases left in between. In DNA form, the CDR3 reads TGTGCCAGCAGTTCAAACAGGGCCACCCTAAAAAGCTATGGCTACACCTTC. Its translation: CASSSNRATLKSYGYTF.

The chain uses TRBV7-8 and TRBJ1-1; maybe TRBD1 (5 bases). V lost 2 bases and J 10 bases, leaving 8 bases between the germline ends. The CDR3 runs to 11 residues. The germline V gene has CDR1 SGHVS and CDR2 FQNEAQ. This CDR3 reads CASSLWGVAFF. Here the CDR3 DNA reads TGTGCCAGCAGCTTATGGGGGGTAGCTTTCTTT.

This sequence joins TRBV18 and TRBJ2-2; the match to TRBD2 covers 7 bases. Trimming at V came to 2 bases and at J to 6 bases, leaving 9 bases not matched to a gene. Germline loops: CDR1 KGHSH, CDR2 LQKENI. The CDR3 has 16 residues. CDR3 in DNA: TGTGCCAGCTCACCAGGACTAGATTTCTCCTCCGGGGAGCTGTTTTTT. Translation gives CASSPGLDFSSGELFF.

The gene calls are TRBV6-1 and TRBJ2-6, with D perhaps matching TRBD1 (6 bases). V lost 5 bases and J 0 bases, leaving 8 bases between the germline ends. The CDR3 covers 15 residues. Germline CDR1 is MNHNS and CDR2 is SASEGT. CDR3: CASSSGVSGANVLTF. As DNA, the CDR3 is TGTGCCAGCAGTTCAGGGGTCTCTGGGGCCAACGTCCTGACTTTC.